This TCR beta chain appears in the sequencing data of a study of blood T cell repertoires in COVID-19. Overall study: COVID-19 samples from acute and convalescent phases originated in the United States, Italy and Spain. T cells, B-cell-depleted T cells, or PBMCs supplied cDNA or gDNA.

The CDR3 totals 14 residues. The V end was cut by 2 bases, the J end by 0 bases, with 7 bases between. The germline gives CDR1 MNHEY, CDR2 SVGAGI. As handled by the study authors: It was from reference gene primer amplification that nucleated cell counts were estimated. Generated by immunoSEQ multiplex PCR, the TCRdb table keeps only in-frame clones and is missing some. V and J calls plus clone size are reproduced from that table; the DNA served to infer D and trimming. The sample records 95,000 to 150,000 clones, about 79% being singletons. This receptor was obtained from a man aged 70 or older with acute or convalescent COVID-19. The sample taken for sequencing was peripheral blood. This chain uses TRBV6-5 with TRBJ2-5; the D is unclear. DNA of the CDR3: TGTGCCAGCAGTTACGCGGCATACCAAGAGACCCAGTACTTC. The encoded protein is CASSYAAYQETQYF.